This TCR beta chain was identified in a study of monozygotic twins with inflammatory bowel disease. Overall study results and limits: Clonotype overlap with others was lower in IBD patients than in healthy twins, a difference that was greatest with disease activity. IBD patients carried less diverse TCRbeta repertoires (inverse Simpson) than healthy co-twins.

The template switching step added UMIs that contained a 6-nucleotide sample barcode. The authors ran two nested PCRs of around 15 and 9 cycles on TCRalpha and TCRbeta cDNA. TCRdb re-called the 5' RACE reads; every CDR3 protein appears as one record, without DNA. The clone table shows roughly 330,000 distinct CDR3 sequences, with the ten largest holding approximately 2%. In the case of this clonotype: As yet, its antigen is unknown.

The sequence came from a human donor with ulcerative colitis or Crohn's disease, or a healthy co-twin of an affected twin (not recorded which). Sequencing used blood.

The CDR3: CASSQYTGTQRRTDTQYF. This sequence joins TRBV7-8 and TRBJ2-3; lacking DNA, the TRBD1 call made by TCRdb goes unchecked. The CDR3 covers 18 residues. The germline V gene encodes CDR1 SGHVS and CDR2 FQNEAQ.